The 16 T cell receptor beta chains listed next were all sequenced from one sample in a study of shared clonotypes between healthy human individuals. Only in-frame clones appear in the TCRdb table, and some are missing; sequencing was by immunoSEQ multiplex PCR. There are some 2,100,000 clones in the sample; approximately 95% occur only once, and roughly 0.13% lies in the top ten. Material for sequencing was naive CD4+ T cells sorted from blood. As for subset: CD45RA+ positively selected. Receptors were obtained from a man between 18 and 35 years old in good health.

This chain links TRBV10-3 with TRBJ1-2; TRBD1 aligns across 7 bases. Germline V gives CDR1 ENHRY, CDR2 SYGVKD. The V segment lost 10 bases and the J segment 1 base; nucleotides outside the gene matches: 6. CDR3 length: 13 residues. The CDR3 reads CATTGTVNYGYTF. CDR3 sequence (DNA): TGTGCCACGACCGGGACAGTTAACTATGGCTACACCTTC.

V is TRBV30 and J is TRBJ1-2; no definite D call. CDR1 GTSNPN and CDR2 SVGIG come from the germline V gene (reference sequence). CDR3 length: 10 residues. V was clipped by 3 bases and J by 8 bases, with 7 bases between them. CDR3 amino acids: CAWRRGGYTF. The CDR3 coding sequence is TGTGCCTGGAGGCGGGGAGGCTACACCTTC.

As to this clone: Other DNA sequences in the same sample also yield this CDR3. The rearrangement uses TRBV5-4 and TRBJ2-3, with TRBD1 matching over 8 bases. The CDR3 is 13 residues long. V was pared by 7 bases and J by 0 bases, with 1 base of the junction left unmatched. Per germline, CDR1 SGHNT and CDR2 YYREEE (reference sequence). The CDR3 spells CASGQGSTDTQYF. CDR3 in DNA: TGTGCCAGCGGACAGGGTAGCACAGATACGCAGTATTTT. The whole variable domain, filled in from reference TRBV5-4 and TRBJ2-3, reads ETGVTQSPTHLIKTRGQQVTLRCSSQSGHNTVSWYQQALGQGPQFIFQYYREEENGRGNFPPRFSGLQFPNYSSELNVNALELDDSALYLCASGQGSTDTQYFGPGTRLTVL.

This chain's CDR3 is CASSLGASGSETQYF. CDR3 bases: TGTGCCAGCAGCTTGGGCGCTAGCGGGTCAGAGACCCAGTACTTC. V and J are TRBV5-6 and TRBJ2-5; 8 bases align to TRBD2. Unmatched junction bases numbered 5, after V lost 0 bases and J lost 4 bases. CDR1 and CDR2 (germline): SGHDT, YYEEEE. The CDR3 totals 15 residues.

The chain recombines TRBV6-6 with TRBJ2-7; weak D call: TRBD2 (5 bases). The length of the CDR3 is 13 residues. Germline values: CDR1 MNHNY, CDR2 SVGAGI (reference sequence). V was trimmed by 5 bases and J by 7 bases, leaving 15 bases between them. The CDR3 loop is CASSRETLGEQYF. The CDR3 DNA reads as TGTGCCAGCAGTAGGGAGACCCTCGGGGAGCAGTACTTC.

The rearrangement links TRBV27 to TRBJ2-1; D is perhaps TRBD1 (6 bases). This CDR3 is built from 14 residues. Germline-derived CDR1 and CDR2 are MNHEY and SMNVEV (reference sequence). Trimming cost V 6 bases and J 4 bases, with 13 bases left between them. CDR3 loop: CASRTDRSYNEQFF. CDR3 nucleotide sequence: TGTGCCAGCAGGACGGACAGATCTTACAATGAGCAGTTCTTC.

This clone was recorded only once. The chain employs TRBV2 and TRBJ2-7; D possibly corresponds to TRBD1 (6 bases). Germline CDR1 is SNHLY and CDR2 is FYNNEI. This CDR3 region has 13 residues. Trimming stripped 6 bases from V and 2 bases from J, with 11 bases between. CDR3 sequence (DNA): TGTGCCAGCAGCCAAGGACAGACCTACGAGCAGTACTTC. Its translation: CASSQGQTYEQYF.

The CDR3 sequence is CASSMSGSSYGYTF. The CDR3 nucleotides are TGTGCCAGTAGTATGAGCGGCAGCTCTTATGGCTACACCTTC. The V and J genes are TRBV19 and TRBJ1-2, with unresolved D. Germline CDR1 LNHDA, CDR2 SQIVND (reference sequence). V lost 3 bases, J lost 5 bases, and 13 bases lay in between. The CDR3 loop spans 14 amino acids.

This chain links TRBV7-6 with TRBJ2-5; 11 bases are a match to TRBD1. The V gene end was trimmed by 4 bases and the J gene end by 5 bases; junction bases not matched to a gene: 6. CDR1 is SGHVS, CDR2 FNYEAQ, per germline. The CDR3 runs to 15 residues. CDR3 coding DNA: TGTGCCAGCAGCTACGGACAGGGGGCGTGGGAGACCCAGTACTTC. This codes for CASSYGQGAWETQYF.

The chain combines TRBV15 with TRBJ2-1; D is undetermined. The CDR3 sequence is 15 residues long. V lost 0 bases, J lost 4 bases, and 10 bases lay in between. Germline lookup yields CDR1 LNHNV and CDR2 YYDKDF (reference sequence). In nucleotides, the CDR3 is TGTGCCACCAGCAGAGAAGTAGGTGGTTACAATGAGCAGTTCTTC. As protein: CATSREVGGYNEQFF.

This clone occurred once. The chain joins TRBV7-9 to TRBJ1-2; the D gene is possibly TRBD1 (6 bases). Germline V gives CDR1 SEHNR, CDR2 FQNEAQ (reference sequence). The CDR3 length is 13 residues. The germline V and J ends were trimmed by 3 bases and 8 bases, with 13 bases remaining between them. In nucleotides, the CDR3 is TGTGCCAGCAGCTTCTCAGGGGAAATGGGCTACACCTTC. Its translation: CASSFSGEMGYTF. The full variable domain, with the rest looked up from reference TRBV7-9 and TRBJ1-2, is DTGVSQNPRHKITKRGQNVTFRCDPISEHNRLYWYRQTLGQGPEFLTYFQNEAQLEKSRLLSDRFSAERPKGSFSTLEIQRTEQGDSAMYLCASSFSGEMGYTFGSGTRLTVV.

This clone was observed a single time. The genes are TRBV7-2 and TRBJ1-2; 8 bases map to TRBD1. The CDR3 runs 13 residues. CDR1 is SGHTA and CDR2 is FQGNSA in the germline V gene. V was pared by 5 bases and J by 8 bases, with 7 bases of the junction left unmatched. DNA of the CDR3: TGTGCCAGCAGCGACAGGGGAGGTTTCGGCTACACCTTC. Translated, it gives CASSDRGGFGYTF.

DNA of the CDR3: TGCGCCAGCAGCCCCACCAATCCGAGGACAGGGGGCACAGATACGCAGTATTTT. Translating it yields CASSPTNPRTGGTDTQYF. The chain combines TRBV4-1 with TRBJ2-3; 9 bases agree with TRBD1. With 4 bases clipped from V and 1 base from J, the junction kept 12 bases outside the gene matches. Germline CDR1 and CDR2: MGHRA and YSYEKL. The CDR3 extends over 18 amino acids.

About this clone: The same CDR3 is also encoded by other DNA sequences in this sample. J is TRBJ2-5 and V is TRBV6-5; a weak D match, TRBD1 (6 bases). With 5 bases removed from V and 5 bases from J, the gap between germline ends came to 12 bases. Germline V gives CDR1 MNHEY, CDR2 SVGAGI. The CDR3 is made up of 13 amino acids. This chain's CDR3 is CASSRTVGETQYF. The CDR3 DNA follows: TGTGCCAGCAGTAGGACAGTAGGGGAGACCCAGTACTTC.

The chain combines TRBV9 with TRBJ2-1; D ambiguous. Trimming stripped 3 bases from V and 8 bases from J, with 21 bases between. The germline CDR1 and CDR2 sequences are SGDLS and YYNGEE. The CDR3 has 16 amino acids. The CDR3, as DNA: TGTGCCAGCAGCGCGCGAAAGGAGTACCACAACGATGAGCAGTTCTTC. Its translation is CASSARKEYHNDEQFF.

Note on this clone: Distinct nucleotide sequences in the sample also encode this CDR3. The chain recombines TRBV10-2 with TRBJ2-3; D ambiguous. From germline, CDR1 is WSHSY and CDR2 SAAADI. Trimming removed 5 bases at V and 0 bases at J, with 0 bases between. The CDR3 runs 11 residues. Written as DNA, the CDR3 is TGCGCCAGCAGTAGCACAGATACGCAGTATTTT. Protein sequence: CASSSTDTQYF.